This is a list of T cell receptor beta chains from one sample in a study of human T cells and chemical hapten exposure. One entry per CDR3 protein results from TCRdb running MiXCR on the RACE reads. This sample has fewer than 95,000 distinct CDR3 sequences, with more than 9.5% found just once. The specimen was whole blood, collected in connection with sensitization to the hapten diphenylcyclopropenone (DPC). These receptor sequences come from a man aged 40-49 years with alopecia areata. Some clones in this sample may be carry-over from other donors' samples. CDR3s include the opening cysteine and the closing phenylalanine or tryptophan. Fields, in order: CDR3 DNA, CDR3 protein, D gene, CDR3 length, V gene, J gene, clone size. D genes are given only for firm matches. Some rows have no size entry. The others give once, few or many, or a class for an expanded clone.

TGTGCCAGCAGTTACCCTAGCGGGAACACCGGGGAGCTGTTTTTT	CASSYPSGNTGELFF	TRBD2	15	TRBV6-6	TRBJ2-2	few
TGTGCCAGCAGTGAATTTCACGAGGGGGCCAAAAACATTCAGTACTTC	CASSEFHEGAKNIQYF	-	16	TRBV25-1	TRBJ2-4	few
TGTGCCAGCTCACAGGAGTATAGCAATCAGCCCCAGCATTTT	CASSQEYSNQPQHF	-	14	TRBV18	TRBJ1-5	-
TGTGCCAGCAGTGCTGATCCCGTTGGAGATCAGCCCCAGCATTTT	CASSADPVGDQPQHF	-	15	TRBV12-3/TRBV12-4	TRBJ1-5	-
TGCAGCGTTCCACCGATGACCGACAGGGGGCCTCGTGGGAGCGAGCCCCAGCATTTT	CSVPPMTDRGPRGSEPQHF	TRBD1	19	TRBV29-1	TRBJ1-5	-
TGTGCCAGCAGCCCCCAGAACACTGAAGCTTTCTTT	CASSPQNTEAFF	-	12	TRBV6-2/TRBV6-3	TRBJ1-1	-
TGCAGTGCTAGACGGCCGGATAATGAAAAACTGTTTTTT	CSARRPDNEKLFF	-	13	TRBV20-1	TRBJ1-4	many
TGTGCCATCAGGCCGGACAGGGGTTACGAGCAGTACTTC	CAIRPDRGYEQYF	TRBD1	13	TRBV10-3	TRBJ2-7	-
TGCGCCAGCAGCTTGGCTGCGGGAGGAGGCGCAGATACGCAGTATTTT	CASSLAAGGGADTQYF	TRBD2	16	TRBV5-1	TRBJ2-3	-
TGTGCCAGCTCACAGGCGGGGAAAACCTACAATGAGCAGTTCTTC	CASSQAGKTYNEQFF	-	15	TRBV18	TRBJ2-1	few
TGTGCCAGCAGCTTAGCTTCAGGCGCCGGAGCTGATGGCTACACCTTC	CASSLASGAGADGYTF	-	16	TRBV7-2	TRBJ1-2	once
TGTGCCAGCAGCTTGAATAGCGGGAGTTCCTACAATGAGCAGTTCTTC	CASSLNSGSSYNEQFF	TRBD2	16	TRBV7-2	TRBJ2-1	few
TGTGCCAGCAGTTTAGGGGAAACTTATGGCTACACCTTC	CASSLGETYGYTF	-	13	TRBV12-3/TRBV12-4	TRBJ1-2	-
TGTGCCAGCAGCCAAAGAGAAATTTCAGCCAAAAACATTCAGTACTTC	CASSQREISAKNIQYF	-	16	TRBV7-8	TRBJ2-4	-
TGTGCCAGCAGGGCAGGGGCTGCACACGGAGATACGCAGTATTTT	CASRAGAAHGDTQYF	-	15	TRBV3-1	TRBJ2-3	few
TGTGCCAGCAGCTCGGGACTAAGTTTGAATGAGCAGTTCTTC	CASSSGLSLNEQFF	TRBD2	14	TRBV7-2	TRBJ2-1	-
TGTGCCAGCAGCCCGCAGGCGAAACCGGGGGGCTACACCTTC	CASSPQAKPGGYTF	-	14	TRBV5-6	TRBJ1-2	many
TGTGCCAGCAGCGAAGGGCCAAGGGGGGCCAAGACGCAGTATTTT	CASSEGPRGAKTQYF	-	15	TRBV2	TRBJ2-3	few
TGTGCCAGCAGCCCCGGGACATTATCGGAAAAACTGTTTTTT	CASSPGTLSEKLFF	-	14	TRBV28	TRBJ1-4	-
TGTGCCAGCAGCTTAACTGGACTAGCGGGAGCTTGGAATGAGCAGTTCTTC	CASSLTGLAGAWNEQFF	TRBD2	17	TRBV7-3	TRBJ2-1	many
TGTGCCAGCAGCTTGGTTACAGCTACGAAGCAGTACTTC	CASSLVTATKQYF	-	13	TRBV5-6	TRBJ2-7	many
TGCGCCAGCAGCTTGGGGGCAGGGCCTGAAAAACTGTTTTTT	CASSLGAGPEKLFF	-	14	TRBV5-1	TRBJ1-4	few
TGTGCCAGCAGCTTGGCCTACACCGGGGAGCTGTTTTTT	CASSLAYTGELFF	-	13	TRBV5-6	TRBJ2-2	-
TGTGCCAGCAGTGTCCCTTTAGGGGGGTACACTGAAGCTTTCTTT	CASSVPLGGYTEAFF	-	15	TRBV28	TRBJ1-1	few
TGCAGCGTTGCCGGGACTAGCGGGACCTACAATGAGCAGTTCTTC	CSVAGTSGTYNEQFF	TRBD2	15	TRBV29-1	TRBJ2-1	-
TGTGCCAGCAGTTACGCGGACACCCGCACAGATACGCAGTATTTT	CASSYADTRTDTQYF	-	15	TRBV6-2/TRBV6-3	TRBJ2-3	few
TGTGCCATCAGTGACCCAGCGAAGCCTAGCACAGATACGCAGTATTTT	CAISDPAKPSTDTQYF	-	16	TRBV10-3	TRBJ2-3	-
TGTGCCAGCAGGAACCCCGGGACAGGGGAGGAGGAGCAGTACTTC	CASRNPGTGEEEQYF	TRBD1	15	TRBV6-2/TRBV6-3	TRBJ2-7	-
TGTGCCAGCAGTCGGTCGGGACAGCCGGCTAGGGCAGACACCGGGGAGCTGTTTTTT	CASSRSGQPARADTGELFF	TRBD1	19	TRBV6-5	TRBJ2-2	-
TGTGCCAGTAGTATAGATCGGGGGGTGACCTACACAGATACGCAGTATTTT	CASSIDRGVTYTDTQYF	TRBD2	17	TRBV19	TRBJ2-3	-
TGCAGTGCTAGGCCGGAAACCAGCGGGGGAGCGAGTGAGCAGTTCTTC	CSARPETSGGASEQFF	TRBD2	16	TRBV20-1	TRBJ2-1	-
TGTGCCAGCAGCCAAGGACAGGAAAATTCACCCCTCCACTTT	CASSQGQENSPLHF	-	14	TRBV4-2	TRBJ1-6	-
TGTGCCAGCACCCTGTTGGTAGCGGGAGAGCAGTATTTT	CASTLLVAGEQYF	TRBD2	13	TRBV28	TRBJ2-3	many
TGTGCCAGCAGCGTAGGGGGCCAGGGTGGAACTGAAGCTTTCTTT	CASSVGGQGGTEAFF	-	15	TRBV9	TRBJ1-1	-
TGTGCCAGCAGCTTAGGAGGGGGCCCTAGCACAGATACGCAGTATTTT	CASSLGGGPSTDTQYF	TRBD1	16	TRBV7-6	TRBJ2-3	few
TGTGCCAGCATCCCTGAGGGGGAGTCCGCCTACGAGCAGTACTTC	CASIPEGESAYEQYF	-	15	TRBV28	TRBJ2-7	-
TGTGCCAGTCGAACTAGCGGATCCTACGAGCAGTACTTC	CASRTSGSYEQYF	TRBD2	13	TRBV7-2	TRBJ2-7	-
TGTGCCATCAGTACTCCCGCGAACACCGGGGAGCTGTTTTTT	CAISTPANTGELFF	-	14	TRBV10-3	TRBJ2-2	-
TGTGCCAACAGTACGACTAGCGGACTTATGGATGAGCAGTTCTTC	CANSTTSGLMDEQFF	TRBD2	15	TRBV25-1	TRBJ2-1	few
TGTGCCAGCAGTTCCCCGACAGGGGAAAACACAGATACGCAGTATTTT	CASSSPTGENTDTQYF	TRBD1	16	TRBV12-3/TRBV12-4	TRBJ2-3	-
TGTGCCAGCAGTAGGGACACGTCCACTGAAGCTTTCTTT	CASSRDTSTEAFF	-	13	TRBV6-5	TRBJ1-1	many
TGTGCCAGCAGCTCCCCAGGGGTGGTGGCTTTCTTT	CASSSPGVVAFF	-	12	TRBV12-3/TRBV12-4	TRBJ1-1	few
TGTGCCAGCTCACCACCCGGCCGGGACTATGGCTACACCTTC	CASSPPGRDYGYTF	-	14	TRBV18	TRBJ1-2	many
TGTGCCAGCAGTGACAGGATGAACACTGAAGCTTTCTTT	CASSDRMNTEAFF	-	13	TRBV28	TRBJ1-1	-
TGTGCCAGCAGCCAACCCGGACGCGCAGATACGCAGTATTTT	CASSQPGRADTQYF	-	14	TRBV6-5	TRBJ2-3	few
TGTGCCAGCACCTTCTGGGGGCTTACTGGAAACACCATATATTTT	CASTFWGLTGNTIYF	-	15	TRBV12-3/TRBV12-4	TRBJ1-3	few
TGTGCCAGCTCACCGAGTTCGAGCTACGAGCAGTACTTC	CASSPSSSYEQYF	-	13	TRBV18	TRBJ2-7	-
TGTGCCACCAGTGATTCCGGGGGGCCCATGAACACTGAAGCTTTCTTT	CATSDSGGPMNTEAFF	-	16	TRBV24-1	TRBJ1-1	few
TGTGCCAGCAGCTTCGGGAGCTCCTACAATGAGCAGTTCTTC	CASSFGSSYNEQFF	-	14	TRBV11-3	TRBJ2-1	-
TGTGCCAGCAGGGCTCTGGAGGGCGGGGGGGAGACCCAGTACTTC	CASRALEGGGETQYF	TRBD2	15	TRBV12-3/TRBV12-4	TRBJ2-5	few
TGTGCCAGCAGTGATGGACAGGGCCCAGATACGCAGTATTTT	CASSDGQGPDTQYF	TRBD1	14	TRBV2	TRBJ2-3	-
TGTGCCAGCAGTTTCTATTTGAACACTGAAGCTTTCTTT	CASSFYLNTEAFF	-	13	TRBV27	TRBJ1-1	many
TGTGCCAGCAGCCCGAGCGTAGGACAGGGGGTTAGATCTGGGGCCAACGTCCTGACTTTC	CASSPSVGQGVRSGANVLTF	TRBD1	20	TRBV9	TRBJ2-6	-